Below, 26 T cell receptor beta chains from the same sample are listed, as sequenced in a study of shared clonotypes between healthy human individuals. Repertoires were generated with immunoSEQ multiplex PCR, while TCRdb's copy carries only in-frame clones and drops some. The sample records some 2,000,000 clones, approximately 96% being singletons. The sample consisted of naive CD4+ T cells sorted from blood. Subset denoted: CD45RA+ positively selected. The receptors here all came from a man between 18 and 35 years old in good health.

Points on this clone: Other DNA sequences in this specimen translate into the identical CDR3. V and J are TRBV19 and TRBJ2-7; 8 bases agree with TRBD1. In germline, CDR1 is LNHDA, CDR2 SQIVND (reference sequence). The V segment lost 4 bases and the J segment 1 base; nucleotides outside the gene matches: 3. The CDR3 is 14 residues long. The CDR3 coding sequence is TGTGCCAGTAGTACCCGGACAGGGTCCTACGAGCAGTACTTC. Translated, it gives CASSTRTGSYEQYF.

This chain uses TRBV10-3 with TRBJ2-7; D is possibly TRBD1 (6 bases). The CDR3 is 14 residues long. The V end lost 9 bases, the J end lost 5 bases, and 20 bases lay between the germline ends. The germline CDR1 and CDR2 sequences are ENHRY and SYGVKD. The CDR3 sequence: CAIGGAGAGDEQYF. CDR3 DNA: TGTGCCATTGGAGGAGCAGGGGCTGGGGACGAGCAGTACTTC.

Remarks on this clone: Other DNA sequences in this sample translate to the same CDR3. This chain connects TRBV6-5 to TRBJ2-7; 12 bases are shared with TRBD2. This CDR3 is 16 amino acids long. V dropped 2 bases and J dropped 2; count of bases not matched to a gene: 4. Per the germline V gene, CDR1 is MNHEY and CDR2 is SVGAGI. CDR3 residues: CASSYSGLAGPYEQYF. CDR3 nucleotides: TGTGCCAGCAGTTACAGCGGACTAGCGGGGCCCTACGAGCAGTACTTC.

The rearrangement joins TRBV7-3 to TRBJ2-3; D remains ambiguous. The germline V gene encodes CDR1 SGHTA and CDR2 FQGTGA. V gave up 2 bases and J gave up 4 bases, with 7 bases separating them. The CDR3 is made up of 13 amino acids. The CDR3 reads CASSLAPSDTQYF. The CDR3 bases are TGTGCCAGCAGCTTAGCACCGTCAGATACGCAGTATTTT.

This chain uses TRBV5-4 with TRBJ2-3, with D perhaps TRBD2 (6 bases). Germline CDR1 and CDR2: SGHNT and YYREEE (reference sequence). V lost 6 bases to trimming and J lost 1 base, with 15 bases between them. The CDR3 consists of 15 residues. The CDR3 DNA sequence: TGTGCCAGCACCTATGGAGGGCCAGGCACAGATACGCAGTATTTT. This codes for CASTYGGPGTDTQYF.

The chain uses TRBV7-3 and TRBJ2-3; D is perhaps TRBD1 (5 bases). Germline V gives CDR1 SGHTA, CDR2 FQGTGA. The V end was cut by 3 bases, the J end by 6 bases, with 13 bases between. The CDR3 has 14 residues. The CDR3 DNA sequence: TGTGCCAGCAGCTTGTCGGAAGCAGGGGATACGCAGTATTTT. Translating gives CASSLSEAGDTQYF. Based on the CDR3 plus reference TRBV7-3 and TRBJ2-3, the full variable domain is GAGVSQTPSNKVTEKGKYVELRCDPISGHTALYWYRQSLGQGPEFLIYFQGTGAADDSGLPNDRFFAVRPEGSVSTLKIQRTERGDSAVYLCASSLSEAGDTQYFGPGTRLTVL.

V is TRBV4-3 and J is TRBJ2-7; weak D call: TRBD1 (5 bases). This CDR3 spans 13 amino acids. Germline CDR1 is LGHNA and CDR2 is YSLEER. Trimming shortened V by 5 bases and J by 1 base, and 9 bases separated the two germline ends. In DNA form, the CDR3 reads TGCGCCAGCAGCACGGACACATCCTACGAGCAGTACTTC. Residues: CASSTDTSYEQYF.

This sequence joins TRBV10-1 and TRBJ1-1; perhaps TRBD1 as D (6 bases). Germline CDR1 WNHNN, CDR2 SYGVQD (reference sequence). Trimming left V 3 bases short and J 4 bases short, with 15 bases between. There are 15 residues in the CDR3. CDR3 residues: CASSETTGARTEAFF. The CDR3 nucleotides read TGCGCCAGCAGTGAAACTACGGGGGCCCGCACTGAAGCTTTCTTT.

The chain recombines TRBV11-2 with TRBJ2-7; weak D call: TRBD1 (5 bases). V lost 7 bases, J lost 1 base, and 14 bases lay in between. Germline assignment: CDR1 SGHAT and CDR2 FQNNGV. This CDR3 comprises 14 residues. This CDR3 is CASTPRAGSYEQYF. The CDR3 DNA reads TGTGCCAGCACCCCCAGGGCTGGGTCCTACGAGCAGTACTTC.

The chain links TRBV5-1 to TRBJ2-1, with 12 bases aligning to TRBD2. V lost 5 bases, J lost 7 bases, and 7 bases stayed unmatched. CDR3 length equals 15 residues. The germline gives CDR1 SGHRS, CDR2 YFSETQ. The CDR3 loop reads CASRPLAGGINEQFF. CDR3 DNA: TGCGCCAGCAGGCCACTAGCGGGGGGAATTAATGAGCAGTTCTTC.

V is TRBV6-6 and J is TRBJ2-7, with 8 bases fitting TRBD2. V lost 2 bases, J lost 4 bases, and 7 bases stayed unmatched. CDR3 length: 15 amino acids. Per germline, CDR1 MNHNY and CDR2 SVGAGI (reference sequence). CDR3 in amino acids: CASSYERERDYEQYF. CDR3 coding DNA: TGTGCCAGCAGTTACGAGCGGGAGAGGGATTACGAGCAGTACTTC.

V usage is TRBV18 and J usage is TRBJ2-3; 11 nucleotides match TRBD1. The CDR3 is 15 amino acids. After removal of 5 bases from V and 3 bases from J, the junction contained 4 bases not matched to a gene. Germline V gene data show CDR1 as KGHSH and CDR2 as LQKENI. CDR3 sequence reads: CASSGQGASTDTQYF. CDR3 DNA: TGTGCCAGCTCAGGACAGGGGGCCTCGACAGATACGCAGTATTTT.

The chain links TRBV6-5 to TRBJ2-1; the match to TRBD2 covers 10 bases. The J segment lost 6 bases and the V segment lost 6 bases, leaving 8 bases of the junction unmatched. This CDR3 contains 15 residues. Germline assignment: CDR1 MNHEY and CDR2 SVGAGI. The CDR3 sequence is CASSQTSGKRNEQFF. CDR3 in DNA: TGTGCCAGCAGCCAAACTAGCGGGAAGCGCAATGAGCAGTTCTTC.

V and J are TRBV10-3 and TRBJ1-2; D is unclear. Germline CDR1 is ENHRY and CDR2 is SYGVKD. The CDR3 runs 15 residues. V lost 3 bases and J lost 0, with 11 bases in between. The DNA for the CDR3 is TGTGCCATCAGTGATGGAGGCAGCTCTAACTATGGCTACACCTTC. It is translated as CAISDGGSSNYGYTF.

A note on this clone: Other DNA sequences of this sample code for an identical CDR3. CDR3: CASSSGTPNYGYTF. DNA of the CDR3: TGTGCCAGCAGTAGCGGGACACCTAACTATGGCTACACCTTC. The rearrangement uses TRBV2 and TRBJ1-2; D might be TRBD1 (6 bases). Trimming cost V 5 bases and J 0 bases, with 10 bases left between them. CDR1 and CDR2 from the germline V gene are SNHLY and FYNNEI. The CDR3 runs 14 residues.

The rearrangement links TRBV11-3 to TRBJ2-3; a possible D gene is TRBD2 (6 bases). This CDR3 comprises 15 residues. The V end lost 3 bases, the J end lost 1 base, and 11 bases lay between the germline ends. Per germline, CDR1 SGHNT and CDR2 YENEEA. DNA for the CDR3: TGTGCCAGCAGCTTGACGGGGGAGCGCACAGATACGCAGTATTTT. Amino acid sequence: CASSLTGERTDTQYF.

This clone was detected only once. Within the sample, other DNA sequences also encode this same CDR3. The rearrangement joins TRBV5-1 to TRBJ2-5; D is unresolved. The germline V and J ends were trimmed by 0 bases and 9 bases, with 6 bases remaining between them. The CDR3 totals 11 residues. The germline V gene encodes CDR1 SGHRS and CDR2 YFSETQ. The CDR3 reads CASSLEGSQYF. The CDR3 region has the DNA TGCGCCAGCAGCTTGGAAGGGTCCCAGTACTTC.

About this clone: A read error may produce the germline difference seen at one junction end. The CDR3 DNA reads TGTGCCAGCAGCCCCTCGATCTTC. Amino acid sequence: CASSPSIF. The chain has TRBV7-4 and TRBJ1-2; D remains unclear. This CDR3 contains 8 residues. Germline lookup yields CDR1 SGHVT and CDR2 SQSDAQ.

Here the CDR3 reads CASSILAGGPAGEQYF. CDR3 bases: TGTGCCAGTAGTATTCTAGCGGGAGGGCCCGCAGGCGAGCAGTACTTC. The chain combines TRBV19 with TRBJ2-7; 12 bases are a match to TRBD2. Germline V gene data show CDR1 as LNHDA and CDR2 as SQIVND (reference sequence). CDR3 length: 16 residues. Trimming at V came to 3 bases and at J to 6 bases, leaving 9 bases not matched to a gene.

The chain has TRBV5-4 and TRBJ1-2; TRBD1 matches 9 bases. The junction had 1 base not matched to a gene; V was cut back by 0 bases and J by 4 bases. Per the germline V gene, CDR1 is SGHNT and CDR2 is YYREEE (reference sequence). CDR3 length: 14 amino acids. The CDR3 loop reads CASSLAQGAYGYTF. The CDR3 coding sequence is TGTGCCAGCAGCTTGGCACAGGGGGCCTATGGCTACACCTTC.

Comments on this clone: The sample has other DNA sequences that encode this CDR3 too. The chain is built from TRBV10-3 and TRBJ2-3; D is unclear. The CDR3 has 13 amino acids. Between the trimmed V and J ends, which lost 0 bases and 6 bases, there was a span of 7 bases. Germline assignment: CDR1 ENHRY and CDR2 SYGVKD. The CDR3 sequence is CAISESITDTQYF. The CDR3 DNA sequence: TGTGCCATCAGTGAGTCTATAACGGATACGCAGTATTTT.

Points on this clone: This sample also contains other DNA sequences that code for the same CDR3. The rearrangement joins TRBV18 to TRBJ2-5; D is possibly TRBD2 (5 bases). Per the germline V gene, CDR1 is KGHSH and CDR2 is LQKENI. The CDR3 is 13 amino acids. The V end lost 3 bases, the J end lost 4 bases, and 9 bases lay between the germline ends. As DNA, the CDR3 is TGTGCCAGCTCACCCCCGGGGAGAGAGACCCAGTACTTC. It yields the protein CASSPPGRETQYF.

The chain recombines TRBV19 with TRBJ1-5; D might be TRBD1 (6 bases). Trimming removed 3 bases from V and 1 base from J, with 22 bases in between. Germline CDR1 and CDR2: LNHDA and SQIVND (reference sequence). The CDR3 has 19 residues. CDR3 amino acids: CASSIGSGVRIGSNQPQHF. In DNA, the CDR3 is TGTGCCAGTAGTATTGGTTCAGGGGTAAGAATTGGGAGCAATCAGCCCCAGCATTTT.

The CDR3 here is CASSQPSGSRGEKLFF. Here the CDR3 DNA reads TGCGCCAGCAGCCAACCGTCCGGAAGCAGGGGTGAAAAACTGTTTTTT. This chain joins TRBV4-1 and TRBJ1-4; possible D gene TRBD1, 6 bases. CDR3 length: 16 amino acids. The germline gives CDR1 MGHRA, CDR2 YSYEKL. Trimming removed 2 bases at V and 7 bases at J, with 17 bases between.

The chain employs TRBV2 and TRBJ1-1; D gene unclear. This CDR3 spans 14 amino acids. The V gene lost 7 bases and the J gene lost 0 bases, with 12 bases spanning the gap. Per the germline V gene, CDR1 is SNHLY and CDR2 is FYNNEI. CDR3 sequence reads: CASIRESMNTEAFF. CDR3 nucleotides: TGTGCCAGCATACGGGAATCCATGAACACTGAAGCTTTCTTT.

The J gene is TRBJ1-6, the V gene TRBV6-6, with D maybe TRBD1 (5 bases). V was clipped by 3 bases and J by 6 bases, with 12 bases between them. The CDR3 contains 15 residues. Per germline, CDR1 MNHNY and CDR2 SVGAGI (reference sequence). The CDR3 bases are TGTGCCAGCAGTTATGGGGCAGGATTTAATTCACCCCTCCACTTT. It is translated as CASSYGAGFNSPLHF.